The rows below give T cell receptor beta chains drawn from one sample of a study of blood T cell repertoires in COVID-19. Sequenced by immunoSEQ multiplex PCR; TCRdb stores in-frame clones only, minus some. The table lists around 190,000 clones, approximately 80% of them singletons. Sequencing was carried out using peripheral blood. The receptor source for this set is a man in his sixties with acute or convalescent COVID-19. Each CDR3 is given with its conserved first and last residue. Fields, in order: CDR3 length, clone size, D gene, J gene, V gene, CDR3 DNA, CDR3 protein. A D gene is named only where the DNA matches it firmly. The size entry is marked missing in some rows and otherwise reads once, few, many or a size class.

15 NA TRBD1 TRBJ1-1 TRBV19 TGTGCCAGTAGTATTAGACGACAGGGGAACACTGAAGCTTTCTTT CASSIRRQGNTEAFF
13 NA NA TRBJ1-4 TRBV6-5 TGTGCCAGCAGCGGTCAGGGGTTCGAAAAACTGTTTTTT CASSGQGFEKLFF
12 few NA TRBJ1-2 TRBV7-3 TGTGCCAGCAGCGGTGGCGGGGGTGGCTACACCTTC CASSGGGGGYTF
14 NA TRBD1 TRBJ1-4 TRBV7-6 TGTGCCAGCAGCTACCGGGACAGGGACGAAAAACTGTTTTTT CASSYRDRDEKLFF
16 NA NA TRBJ2-7 TRBV7-2 TGTGCCAGCAGCCCCCAGGGACAGACTAGTGCTGTCGAGCAGTACTTC CASSPQGQTSAVEQYF
14 NA NA TRBJ1-2 TRBV9 TGTGCCAGCAGCCCAGGCCTGGGTAACTATGGCTACACCTTC CASSPGLGNYGYTF
11 NA NA TRBJ2-1 TRBV25-1 TGTGCCAGCAGCGTACTTGAAATGCAGTTCTTC CASSVLEMQFF
13 NA NA TRBJ2-1 TRBV2 TGTGCCAGCAGTGTGGAGCGCCTCAATGAGCAGTTCTTC CASSVERLNEQFF
15 NA TRBD2 TRBJ2-5 TRBV6-1 TGTGCCAGCAGTGAAAACGGGAGGGCCGGGGAGACCCAGTACTTC CASSENGRAGETQYF
16 NA TRBD1 TRBJ2-4 TRBV7-2 TGTGCCAGCAGTTACCGACAGGGGTTTTCCAAAAACATTCAGTACTTC CASSYRQGFSKNIQYF
15 NA TRBD1 TRBJ1-5 TRBV9 TGTGCCAGCAGCCGCCGGGACAGCATCAATCAGCCCCAGCATTTT CASSRRDSINQPQHF
16 NA NA TRBJ1-3 TRBV12-5 TGTGCTAGTGCCGCCGGACAGTTAACCCCTGGAAACACCATATATTTT CASAAGQLTPGNTIYF
15 once TRBD1 TRBJ1-1 TRBV15 TGTGCCACCAGCAAAATGGGACAGGGGGCCTCTGAAGCTTTCTTT CATSKMGQGASEAFF
14 NA TRBD2 TRBJ2-7 TRBV19 TGTGCCAGTAGTATAGAGGGACTAGCCTCCGAGCAGTACTTC CASSIEGLASEQYF
15 NA TRBD1 TRBJ2-3 TRBV5-1 TGCGCCAGCAGCTCTTCGGGACAGCCCACAGATACGCAGTATTTT CASSSSGQPTDTQYF
15 NA TRBD2 TRBJ2-1 TRBV7-2 TGTGCCAGCAGCCCTCAAGCGGGGGGGTGGAATGAGCAGTTCTTC CASSPQAGGWNEQFF
16 NA NA TRBJ2-7 TRBV4-1 TGCGCCAGCAGCCAAGATTTTCCTGGGAGCTCCTACGAGCAGTACTTC CASSQDFPGSSYEQYF
17 NA TRBD2 TRBJ2-1 TRBV4-1 TGCGCCAGCAGCCAAGGTCCCCTAGCGGGCATCTACAATGAGCAGTTCTTC CASSQGPLAGIYNEQFF
14 NA NA TRBJ1-6 TRBV19 TGTGCCAGTAGTATTACGGGGGGGAATTCACCCCTCCACTTT CASSITGGNSPLHF
15 NA TRBD1 TRBJ1-1 TRBV4-1 TGCGCCAGCAGCCAGCCCGACAGGGGGGGTACTGAAGCTTTCTTT CASSQPDRGGTEAFF
13 NA NA TRBJ1-2 TRBV6-5 TGTGCCAGCAGTTCGACGGGAGTTTATGGCTACACCTTC CASSSTGVYGYTF
15 NA NA TRBJ1-5 TRBV4-1 TGCGCCAGCAGCCAAGATGGGCAGGGGTGGCAGCCCCAGCATTTT CASSQDGQGWQPQHF
14 NA TRBD1 TRBJ1-1 TRBV7-2 TGTGCCAGCAGCGTCACAAGGGGGCCCACTGAAGCTTTCTTT CASSVTRGPTEAFF
14 NA NA TRBJ1-5 TRBV15 TGTGCCACCAGCAGAGACAGGGTCCATCAGCCCCAGCATTTT CATSRDRVHQPQHF
14 NA NA TRBJ1-1 TRBV4-1 TGCGCCAGCAGCCTCAGGGGAGAGGGCGCTGAAGCTTTCTTT CASSLRGEGAEAFF
16 once TRBD2 TRBJ2-1 TRBV15 TGTGCCACCAGCAGGGGACTAGCGGGAGATCCCCTTGAGCAGTTCTTC CATSRGLAGDPLEQFF
15 NA TRBD1 TRBJ2-7 TRBV7-7 TGTGCCAGCAGCTTAACGGGGACAGGGTCTGGAGAGCAGTACTTC CASSLTGTGSGEQYF
16 NA TRBD2 TRBJ2-3 TRBV7-3 TGTGCCAGCAGCTCGGGACTAGCGAGACTCACAGATACGCAGTATTTT CASSSGLARLTDTQYF
15 few TRBD1 TRBJ1-5 TRBV6-2/TRBV6-3 TGTGCCAGCAGTTCGGGACAGCCGCCGAATCAGCCCCAGCATTTT CASSSGQPPNQPQHF
14 NA TRBD2 TRBJ2-1 TRBV6-5 TGTGCCAGCAGTCGCGGGACTAGCTTCAATGAGCAGTTCTTC CASSRGTSFNEQFF
14 NA TRBD2 TRBJ2-3 TRBV13 TGTGCCAGCAGCTTACGGGAGGCCACAGATACGCAGTATTTT CASSLREATDTQYF
16 NA TRBD1 TRBJ2-5 TRBV23-1 TGCGCCAGCAGCCGGGACAGGGTTCACAGGCAAGAGACCCAGTACTTC CASSRDRVHRQETQYF
14 few TRBD1 TRBJ2-7 TRBV5-5 TGTGCCAGCAGCTTGGTGAGACAGGGGACCGAGCAGTACTTC CASSLVRQGTEQYF
16 NA TRBD2 TRBJ2-3 TRBV5-5 TGTGCCAGCAGTTCCGGGACTAGCTATAGCACAGATACGCAGTATTTT CASSSGTSYSTDTQYF
18 NA TRBD1 TRBJ2-2 TRBV6-1 TGTGCCAGCAGTGAATGGTTATCCGGGACAGGGTTCGCCGGGGAGCTGTTTTTT CASSEWLSGTGFAGELFF
13 NA TRBD1 TRBJ1-2 TRBV5-5 TGTGCCAGCAGCTTAACAGGGGGGGATAGCTACACCTTC CASSLTGGDSYTF
16 NA TRBD2 TRBJ2-3 TRBV5-1 TGCGCCAGCAGCTTGGGGGCTAGCGGAATCACAGATACGCAGTATTTT CASSLGASGITDTQYF
20 NA NA TRBJ2-2 TRBV7-2 TGTGCCAGCAGCTTAGCAGGAGACAGGAAACGCCAGACGAACACCGGGGAGCTGTTTTTT CASSLAGDRKRQTNTGELFF
12 NA NA TRBJ2-2 TRBV3-1/TRBV3-2 TGTGCCAGCAGCCAGCTAAACGGGGAGCTGTTTTTT CASSQLNGELFF
15 NA TRBD2 TRBJ2-1 TRBV19 TGTGCCAGTAGAAGGACTAGCGCATTCTACAATGAGCAGTTCTTC CASRRTSAFYNEQFF